Listed below are T cell receptor beta chains from one sample, sequenced in a study of T-cell reconstitution after alpha-beta-depleted transplantation in children. MiXCR was run by TCRdb on the PCR reads, yielding one entry per CDR3 protein. The table lists approximately 500,000 distinct CDR3 sequences, 20% to 30% of them singletons, with 36% in the top ten. Sequenced here: PBMCs, sampled before TCRalphabeta/CD19-depleted stem cell transplant. The receptor set was obtained from a boy in the first two years of life with Wiskott-Aldrich syndrome, due to receive a stem cell transplant. The CDR3 runs from the conserved cysteine through the conserved F or W. D genes are given only for firm matches. Clone size, where shown, is once, few, many, or a class for clones that have expanded.

d_call: -; clone_size: few; v_call: TRBV7-9; j_call: TRBJ2-2; cdr3_nt: TGTGCCAGCCCCGCCCCGAACACCGGGGAGCTGTTTTTT; cdr3_aa: CASPAPNTGELFF
d_call: -; clone_size: -; v_call: TRBV29-1; j_call: TRBJ1-3; cdr3_nt: TGCAGCGTTGTGCAGACCCGGGAGGGAAACACCATATATTTT; cdr3_aa: CSVVQTREGNTIYF
d_call: TRBD1; clone_size: -; v_call: TRBV6-1; j_call: TRBJ1-1; cdr3_nt: TGTGCCAGCAGTACGTCCGGGACAGGGGGCACTGAAGCTTTCTTT; cdr3_aa: CASSTSGTGGTEAFF
d_call: TRBD1; clone_size: once; v_call: TRBV12-3/TRBV12-4; j_call: TRBJ1-5; cdr3_nt: TGTGCCAGCAGATCCACAGGGGGCAATCAGCCCCAGCATTTT; cdr3_aa: CASRSTGGNQPQHF
d_call: -; clone_size: -; v_call: TRBV28; j_call: TRBJ2-7; cdr3_nt: TGTGCCAGGCGTGGGATGAAAGGACATTTCAAAGACTACGAGCAGTACTTC; cdr3_aa: CARRGMKGHFKDYEQYF
d_call: -; clone_size: few; v_call: TRBV29-1; j_call: TRBJ2-1; cdr3_nt: TGCAGCGTCGGACCCAATGAGCAGTTCTTC; cdr3_aa: CSVGPNEQFF
d_call: TRBD1; clone_size: -; v_call: TRBV20-1; j_call: TRBJ1-4; cdr3_nt: TGCAGTGCTAGAGATCGGTGGGGACAGGGGAATGAAAAACTGTTTTTT; cdr3_aa: CSARDRWGQGNEKLFF
d_call: TRBD1; clone_size: -; v_call: TRBV6-4; j_call: TRBJ2-1; cdr3_nt: TGTGCCAGCAGTTGGGACAGGGAAAGCGAGCAGTTCTTC; cdr3_aa: CASSWDRESEQFF
d_call: TRBD2; clone_size: -; v_call: TRBV12-3/TRBV12-4; j_call: TRBJ2-1; cdr3_nt: TGTGCCAGCAGATATGGGACTAGCGGTCTCCACAATGAGCAGTTCTTC; cdr3_aa: CASRYGTSGLHNEQFF
d_call: -; clone_size: -; v_call: TRBV5-1; j_call: TRBJ2-7; cdr3_nt: TGCGCCAGCAGCTTGGGTGTGGACTCCTACGAGCAGTACTTC; cdr3_aa: CASSLGVDSYEQYF
d_call: -; clone_size: -; v_call: TRBV5-1; j_call: TRBJ2-1; cdr3_nt: TGCGCCAGCAGCTTGTGCGACTACTGGAGCTCCTACAATGAGCAGTTCTTC; cdr3_aa: CASSLCDYWSSYNEQFF
d_call: TRBD2; clone_size: -; v_call: TRBV10-3; j_call: TRBJ2-1; cdr3_nt: TGTGCCATCAGTGAAGGCGGGGGAGGCTACAATGAGCAGTTCTTC; cdr3_aa: CAISEGGGGYNEQFF
d_call: -; clone_size: -; v_call: TRBV2; j_call: TRBJ2-3; cdr3_nt: TGTGCCAGCAGCCGAGATAGGTTTGGCACAGATACGCAGTATTTT; cdr3_aa: CASSRDRFGTDTQYF
d_call: -; clone_size: -; v_call: TRBV29-1; j_call: TRBJ1-1; cdr3_nt: TGCAGCGTTGAAGGGCGAATCGACACTGAAGCTTTCTTT; cdr3_aa: CSVEGRIDTEAFF
d_call: -; clone_size: -; v_call: TRBV5-5; j_call: TRBJ1-1; cdr3_nt: TGTGCCAGCAGCCGCCAGAGACAGGCCACTGAAGCTTTCTTT; cdr3_aa: CASSRQRQATEAFF
d_call: TRBD2; clone_size: few; v_call: TRBV11-2; j_call: TRBJ2-3; cdr3_nt: TGTGCCAGCAGCTCGATAGCGGGAATCGGAGATACGCAGTATTTT; cdr3_aa: CASSSIAGIGDTQYF
d_call: -; clone_size: -; v_call: TRBV27; j_call: TRBJ2-6; cdr3_nt: TGTGCCAGCAGTAGTTTCTCTGGGGCCAACGTCCTGACTTTC; cdr3_aa: CASSSFSGANVLTF
d_call: -; clone_size: -; v_call: TRBV14; j_call: TRBJ1-2; cdr3_nt: TGTGCCAGCAGCCAAGACCTGGGTTTATATGGCTACACCTTC; cdr3_aa: CASSQDLGLYGYTF
d_call: -; clone_size: few; v_call: TRBV7-2; j_call: TRBJ2-5; cdr3_nt: TGTGCCAGCAGCTTCCCCAGGGGCCCGAAGACCCAGTACTTC; cdr3_aa: CASSFPRGPKTQYF
d_call: TRBD2; clone_size: -; v_call: TRBV27; j_call: TRBJ2-3; cdr3_nt: TGTGCCAGCAGTCGAGGGAGGGGCCCCGATACGCAGTATTTT; cdr3_aa: CASSRGRGPDTQYF
d_call: -; clone_size: few; v_call: TRBV5-1; j_call: TRBJ1-1; cdr3_nt: TGCGCCAGCAGCTTGGCAGGGGATAACACTGAAGCTTTCTTT; cdr3_aa: CASSLAGDNTEAFF
d_call: -; clone_size: -; v_call: TRBV6-5; j_call: TRBJ2-7; cdr3_nt: TGTGCCAGCAGTTACGGGCGCAGGGGCTACGAGCAGTACTTC; cdr3_aa: CASSYGRRGYEQYF